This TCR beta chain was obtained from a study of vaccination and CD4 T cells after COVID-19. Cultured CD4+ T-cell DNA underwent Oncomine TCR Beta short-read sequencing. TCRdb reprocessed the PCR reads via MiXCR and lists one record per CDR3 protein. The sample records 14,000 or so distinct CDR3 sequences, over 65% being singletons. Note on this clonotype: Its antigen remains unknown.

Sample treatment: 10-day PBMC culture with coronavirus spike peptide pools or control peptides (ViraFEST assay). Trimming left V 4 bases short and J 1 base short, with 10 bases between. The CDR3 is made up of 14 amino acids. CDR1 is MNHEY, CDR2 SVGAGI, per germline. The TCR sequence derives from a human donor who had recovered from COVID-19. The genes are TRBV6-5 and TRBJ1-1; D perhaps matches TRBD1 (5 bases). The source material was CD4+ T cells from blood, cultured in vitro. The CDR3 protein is CASSLRQTNTEAFF. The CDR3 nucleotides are TGTGCCAGCAGTTTAAGACAGACGAACACTGAAGCTTTCTTT.